The rows below give T cell receptor beta chains drawn from one sample of a study of blood T cell repertoires in COVID-19. TCRdb's table, derived via immunoSEQ multiplex PCR, lists solely in-frame clones and lacks some. This sample has a few hundred thousand clones; 87% occur once, and the top ten carry 1%. Sequencing input: peripheral blood. The source of these receptors is a man in his forties or fifties with active or convalescent COVID-19. Both conserved end residues are part of each CDR3. The D gene is left open where the match is weak. Clone size, where shown, is once, few, many, or a class for clones that have expanded.

v_gene	j_gene	abundance	d_gene	CDR3nt	CDR3aa
TRBV30	TRBJ1-6	NA	NA	TGTGCCTGGAGAGCAAAGGGAGGATGGAATTCACCCCTCCACTTT	CAWRAKGGWNSPLHF
TRBV30	TRBJ2-5	NA	NA	TGTGCCGCCAGCACCACAGGGGAGACCCAGTACTTC	CAASTTGETQYF
TRBV27	TRBJ2-7	NA	TRBD1	TGTGCCAGCAGTTTATCCAGACAGGGTTACGAGCAGTACTTC	CASSLSRQGYEQYF
TRBV27	TRBJ2-4	NA	TRBD1	TGTGCCAGCAGTCCGGGGACAGGGGGAACCAAAAACATTCAGTACTTC	CASSPGTGGTKNIQYF
TRBV24-1	TRBJ2-4	NA	TRBD1	TGTGCCACCAGTGATTCGGGGACAGCCGGGAAAAACATTCAGTACTTC	CATSDSGTAGKNIQYF
TRBV28	TRBJ2-5	NA	NA	TGTGCCAGCAGTATAGCGGCAGAGACCCAGTACTTC	CASSIAAETQYF
TRBV7-9	TRBJ2-5	NA	TRBD1	TGTGCCAGCAGCCCCCAGACAGGGGCAGGGGAGACCCAGTACTTC	CASSPQTGAGETQYF
TRBV5-1	TRBJ1-2	NA	TRBD1	TGCGCCAGCAGCTTGGTACAGGGGGAGAGAGGCTACACCTTC	CASSLVQGERGYTF
TRBV2	TRBJ1-2	NA	TRBD1	TGTGCCAGCAGTGACAGGGGGCTGTACTATGGCTACACCTTC	CASSDRGLYYGYTF
TRBV7-3	TRBJ2-3	NA	TRBD2	TGTGCCAGCAGCCAGGGGACTAGCGGGAGTAACGCAGATACGCAGTATTTT	CASSQGTSGSNADTQYF
TRBV18	TRBJ2-2	NA	NA	TGTGCCAGCTCAACCGAAGAGACATACACCAACACCGGGGAGCTGTTTTTT	CASSTEETYTNTGELFF
TRBV9	TRBJ2-1	NA	NA	TGTGCCAGCAGCGAGGAGGAGATAACCTACAATGAGCAGTTCTTC	CASSEEEITYNEQFF
TRBV11-2	TRBJ1-1	once	TRBD1	TGTGCCAGCAGCTTGACAGGGGACACTGAAGCTTTCTTT	CASSLTGDTEAFF
TRBV18	TRBJ2-7	NA	TRBD1	TGTGCCAGCTCACCACTGGGAGGACAGGGGCCCTACGAGCAGTACTTC	CASSPLGGQGPYEQYF
TRBV5-6	TRBJ2-3	once	NA	TGTGCCAGCTCGAGGACGCCGGGAACTTCAGATACGCAGTATTTT	CASSRTPGTSDTQYF
TRBV7-3	TRBJ1-4	NA	TRBD1	TGTGCCAGCAGCTTAAGGGGACAGGGGCCTGAAAAACTGTTTTTT	CASSLRGQGPEKLFF
TRBV7-2	TRBJ2-7	NA	TRBD2	TGTGCCAGCAGCTTAGTGTCTAGCGGGGCCATCTACGAGCAGTACTTC	CASSLVSSGAIYEQYF
TRBV9	TRBJ2-2	NA	TRBD2	TGTGCCAGCAGCGTAGGACTAGCGCCCACCGGGGAGCTGTTTTTT	CASSVGLAPTGELFF
TRBV3-1/TRBV3-2	TRBJ2-7	NA	TRBD1	TGTGCCAGCAGCCAAGTCGAGACAGGGGGGTACGAGCAGTACTTC	CASSQVETGGYEQYF
TRBV7-8	TRBJ2-5	NA	TRBD1	TGTGCCAGCAGCTTCCCGGGACAGGGCGGAAACAGGGGACGCCAAGAGACCCAGTACTTC	CASSFPGQGGNRGRQETQYF
TRBV25-1	TRBJ1-3	NA	NA	TGTGCCAGCAGTGATCCCTCAGGCTCTGGAAACACCATATATTTT	CASSDPSGSGNTIYF
TRBV7-2	TRBJ1-2	NA	TRBD1	TGTGCCAGCAGCTTAAGGGGCAGGGGGCCGTCTGGCTACACCTTC	CASSLRGRGPSGYTF
TRBV5-1	TRBJ2-3	NA	NA	TGCGCCAGCAGCCCGGAGGGGCGGGCGAGCACAGATACGCAGTATTTT	CASSPEGRASTDTQYF
TRBV11-3	TRBJ2-2	NA	TRBD1	TGTGCCAGCAGCTTAGGCGGGACAGGGAACACCGGGGAGCTGTTTTTT	CASSLGGTGNTGELFF
TRBV28	TRBJ1-5	NA	NA	TGTGCCAGCAGTTTACCCGGGGAATTAGGCAATCAGCCCCAGCATTTT	CASSLPGELGNQPQHF
TRBV6-5	TRBJ2-2	NA	TRBD1	TGTGCCAGCACAACAGGGGGGAGTACCGGGGAGCTGTTTTTT	CASTTGGSTGELFF
TRBV28	TRBJ1-1	NA	NA	TGTGCCAGCAGTTCCCCTAGGTTTGTGGTGACTGAAGCTTTCTTT	CASSSPRFVVTEAFF
TRBV6-5	TRBJ1-2	NA	TRBD1	TGTGCCAGCACGGGACAGGCTCATGGCTACACCTTC	CASTGQAHGYTF
TRBV3-1/TRBV3-2	TRBJ1-2	NA	NA	TGTGCCAGCAGCCACCTCACCGGGGGTACGGGCGGCTACACCTTC	CASSHLTGGTGGYTF
TRBV28	TRBJ1-6	NA	TRBD1	TGTGCCAGCAGTTTATCTGGGACAGGAGGTTCACCCCTCCACTTT	CASSLSGTGGSPLHF
TRBV2	TRBJ1-1	NA	NA	TGTGCCAGCAGTAAACAGGGGAACACTGAAGCTTTCTTT	CASSKQGNTEAFF
TRBV5-1	TRBJ1-4	NA	TRBD1	TGCGCCAGCAGCAGGGGGCTTCTGGAAAAACTGTTTTTT	CASSRGLLEKLFF
TRBV19	TRBJ1-2	few	TRBD1	TGTGCCAGTAGTATGACAGGGGAGTTTGGCTACACCTTC	CASSMTGEFGYTF
TRBV12-3/TRBV12-4	TRBJ2-7	NA	NA	TGTGCCAGCAGACCGGACAGCGCCTACGAGCAGTACTTC	CASRPDSAYEQYF
TRBV4-2	TRBJ1-2	NA	NA	TGTGCCAGCAGCCCCACGGTTGGGGGCGACGGCTACACCTTC	CASSPTVGGDGYTF
TRBV7-2	TRBJ1-6	NA	NA	TGTGCCAGCAGCTTCTCAGGCAGGGTAGACCGTTCACCCCTCCACTTT	CASSFSGRVDRSPLHF
TRBV12-5	TRBJ2-2	NA	TRBD2	TGTGCTAGTGCCCTCGGACTAGCGGGGGCAACCGGGGAGCTGTTTTTT	CASALGLAGATGELFF
TRBV7-3	TRBJ2-2	NA	TRBD1	TGTGCCAGCAGCTCTCTATCGACAGGGGGCTTAGCCGGGGAGCTGTTTTTT	CASSSLSTGGLAGELFF
TRBV5-1	TRBJ1-5	NA	TRBD1	TGCGCCAGCAGCCCTGGGACAGGGGCTTATCAGCCCCAGCATTTT	CASSPGTGAYQPQHF
TRBV7-9	TRBJ2-7	NA	NA	TGTGCCAGCAGCAGCAGACAAGACAGTGAGCAGTACTTC	CASSSRQDSEQYF
TRBV28	TRBJ1-6	NA	NA	TGTGCCAGCAGTTTAACCCGGCCAGGGCTGAATTCACCCCTCCACTTT	CASSLTRPGLNSPLHF
TRBV5-1	TRBJ1-1	NA	NA	TGCGCCAGCAGCTTGGACAGGGCTAACACTGAAGCTTTCTTT	CASSLDRANTEAFF
TRBV28	TRBJ1-5	NA	TRBD1	TGTGCCAGCAGTCCCCCGGGACAGTTAAATCAGCCCCAGCATTTT	CASSPPGQLNQPQHF
TRBV27	TRBJ2-7	NA	TRBD2	TGTGCCAGCAGTCCGTGGGGGGGGTTGTTCTACGAGCAGTACTTC	CASSPWGGLFYEQYF
TRBV12-3/TRBV12-4	TRBJ1-4	NA	NA	TGTGCCAGCAAGGGTGAGGGTGAAAAACTGTTTTTT	CASKGEGEKLFF
TRBV7-2	TRBJ2-3	NA	NA	TGTGCCAGCAGCCGGGCGGAGGTAGATACGCAGTATTTT	CASSRAEVDTQYF
TRBV28	TRBJ2-3	few	NA	TGTGCCAGCAGTTCAGAGGGCAGCACAGATACGCAGTATTTT	CASSSEGSTDTQYF
TRBV6-4	TRBJ2-3	once	NA	TGTGCCAGCAGCGGGGGAGATACGCAGTATTTT	CASSGGDTQYF
TRBV2	TRBJ1-1	few	NA	TGTGCCAGCACCAACTTGAACAGGGCCGCTGAAGCTTTCTTT	CASTNLNRAAEAFF
TRBV7-2	TRBJ2-2	NA	TRBD2	TGTGCCAGCAGCCTTAGCGGGAGCCCCGGGGAGCTGTTTTTT	CASSLSGSPGELFF
TRBV4-3	TRBJ1-2	NA	NA	TGCGCCAGCAGCCAAGCTAACGGGGAGTATGGCTACACCTTC	CASSQANGEYGYTF
TRBV27	TRBJ1-3	NA	NA	TGTGCCAGCAGTTCGACAGTCTCTGGAAACACCATATATTTT	CASSSTVSGNTIYF
TRBV5-1	TRBJ2-7	once	NA	TGCGCCAGCAGTGAGGGTCCCTACGAGCAGTACTTC	CASSEGPYEQYF
TRBV28	TRBJ2-4	NA	TRBD1	TGTGCCAGCAGCCTACAGGGGGCTGGGAACATTCAGTACTTC	CASSLQGAGNIQYF
TRBV2	TRBJ1-6	NA	TRBD1	TGTGCCAGCATCGAAGAGGGGGCATATGGGTCACCCCTCCACTTT	CASIEEGAYGSPLHF
TRBV18	TRBJ1-4	NA	NA	TGTGCCAGCTCACCAACGGGGGAGCTAAATGAAAAACTGTTTTTT	CASSPTGELNEKLFF
TRBV9	TRBJ1-6	NA	NA	TGTGCCAGCAGCGTAGAACAGGGTAATTCACCCCTCCACTTT	CASSVEQGNSPLHF
TRBV6-2/TRBV6-3	TRBJ2-2	NA	TRBD1	TGTGCCAGCAGCCTTAACCTTAAACAGGGGGCGCAGGGCACCGGGGAGCTGTTTTTT	CASSLNLKQGAQGTGELFF
TRBV5-6	TRBJ1-4	NA	NA	TGTGCCAGCAGCCTGGACGGCGGGGTAACTAATGAAAAACTGTTTTTT	CASSLDGGVTNEKLFF